This record looks at one T cell receptor beta chain sequence and its context. The antigen it binds to is not known. Per-base qualities were not stored, and no clone one base away is much larger. This specimen comes from a study of cytomegalovirus exposure and HLA in healthy donors (dated by TCRdb to 2016 to 2017). Concerning the study at large: In an earlier analysis of 550 to 750 of the donors, around 300 Gb of sequence data and roughly 100 million unique TCR beta sequences from 180 million or so T cells were reported. All discovery cohort repertoires had been generated using a single sequencing platform. On average, around 240,000 unique TCR beta nucleotide sequences were sequenced per donor among several hundred genotyped donors of the cohort, with approximately 18% of those sequences being non-productive. Among the roughly 390 genotyped donors, approximately 76% belonged to the genetic ancestry cluster associated with self-reported Caucasian donors. The later analysis used no new phenotypic data to find candidate immune exposures, relying instead on TCR beta sequences and their occurrence across donors. Because of strong linkage in the cohort, five DR-DQ haplotypes were treated as single units for association and clustering. A later genetic analysis took genome-wide SNP genotypes for about 55% of the 666 donors and used that subset as a discovery cohort. Donor age, sex, ethnicity and CMV serostatus were compiled together with the repertoire data. An early release that covered about 640 HLA-typed donors contained approximately 320 gigabases of sequencing data and about 84 million unique TCR sequences. The number of typed donors differed by locus: 629-630 for A, B, C, DRB1 and DQB1; 500 to 550 for DQA1; 606 for DPA1; and roughly 490 for DPB1. An earlier analysis of 450 to 750 of the donors used high-throughput TCR beta sequencing to judge whether each TCR beta V gene segment behaved as functional or pseudogenic. Besides the first cohort of around 700 subjects, a separate validation cohort made up of over 95 different subjects was used. HLA typing covered class I and class II loci at four-digit resolution. The study was designed to test whether signatures of past pathogen exposure could be identified by cataloging public T cell receptors. A later analysis re-analyzed previously published TCR beta repertoires from 666 donors and added high-resolution HLA genotyping to study TCR occurrence patterns. High-throughput TCR immunosequencing, statistical association of individual TCRs with disease status, and machine learning were combined to predict cytomegalovirus infection status. Using immunosequencing, the study profiled T cell repertoires from 500 to 800 subjects and related those repertoires to cytomegalovirus serostatus.

The cohort consisted of approximately 690 healthy bone marrow donors. At the time of sampling, every cohort member was nominally healthy, though immune exposures that went unrecorded were likely present. The donor tested CMV seronegative and was one of the 352 seronegative cohort members. Every donor gave a peripheral blood sample, and the peripheral blood mononuclear cells from that sample were used for TCR beta sequencing. The Qiagen DNeasy Blood Extraction Kit was used to extract genomic DNA from the blood cell samples. Summary of the overall study and its limitations: At a false discovery rate of 0.05, a later analysis linked 15,000 to 20,000 TCR beta sequences to specific HLA alleles. According to a later genetic analysis, donors in an Asian-associated ancestry cluster had fewer N-insertions in productive TCRs than the approximately 630-donor mean. In a later analysis, HLA-associated TCR beta chains showed more clonal expansion and lower generation probabilities than non-associated chains that were equally common. A later genetic analysis associated a missense DCLRE1C variant with V-gene and J-gene trimming of TCR beta chains, and an independent cohort replicated the association. Strong co-occurrence of HLA alleles, especially DR and DQ, made assigning TCR associations to individual alleles difficult. Correlated functional status among segregating V segments might reflect linkage disequilibrium, but an unknown experimental factor could not be ruled out. In a later analysis, the rate of TCR association differed among HLA loci, with DRB1 alleles having the most associated TCRs and HLA-C alleles having the fewest. Fewer than 20 rarely observed V segments, including chromosome 9 orphons, were excluded from the earlier analysis of some 590 of the donors because counts were too low. The classifier was reported to diagnose cytomegalovirus status with high specificity and sensitivity in both the original cohort and the validation cohort. HLA typing was unavailable for some donors at each locus, so association tests used only the typed subset. Most TCR sequences were observed very rarely across donors, whereas some public TCRs were present in many individuals. Several of the top co-occurrence clusters appeared to be linked to parvovirus B19, influenza, CMV and Epstein-Barr virus, according to a later analysis. Most CMV-associated TCR beta chains appeared to be HLA-restricted in a later analysis, and the HLA associations seemed to be driven largely by CMV exposure. The cohort was sequenced for TCR beta chains only, and without alpha or paired-chain data the features that could be detected were limited. The authors suggested that the approach could potentially be generalized to other disease states and immunological phenotypes. Three of the identified cytomegalovirus-associated TCR beta chains were confirmed in vitro to be specific for cytomegalovirus antigens. In an earlier analysis of more than 450 of the donors, most TCR beta V segments were observed in productive rearrangements about 90% or about 30% of the time, broadly matching IMGT annotations. The study gave a list of about 160 TCR beta chains associated with cytomegalovirus. The only immune exposure information available for the cohort was CMV serostatus. A group of highly shared sequence variants was considered likely to be a technical artifact of the sequencing pipeline. Presence/absence analyses assumed roughly uniform sequencing depth across donors, an assumption that may not hold. Some IMGT-functional V segments, including TRBV6-2 and TRBV6-3, could not be told apart with the 87-base-pair reads, so those segments were excluded. A further reported finding was that TCR beta sequences accurately predicted the HLA-A and HLA-B alleles for most subjects in the first cohort.

The method was the immunoSEQ multiplex PCR assay. The multiplex PCR relied on a mix of 60 forward primers for TCR Vbeta segments and 13 reverse primers for TCR Jbeta segments. A multiplex PCR assay on genomic DNA amplified the CDR3 region of rearranged TCR beta genes. Amplified TCR beta libraries were sequenced as 87-base-pair reads on the Illumina HiSeq System. In the original analysis: A later analysis counted tens of millions of unique TCR beta chains across the 666 repertoires, and approximately 11 million of these chains were shared by at least two donors. Raw reads were error-corrected and collapsed into unique sequences by a nearest-neighbor algorithm in which closely related sequences were merged to remove PCR and sequencing errors. Alignment of CDR3 sequences to IMGT reference sequences was used to assign V, D and J gene segments. For a sequence to be retained, a match of at least six nucleotides was required to both a V gene segment and a J gene segment. A rearrangement was called productive if the CDR3 had no stop codons and remained in frame with V and J, and every other rearrangement was called non-productive. Following IMGT convention, CDR3 was defined as the stretch from the second conserved V-encoded cysteine up to the conserved J-encoded phenylalanine. In an earlier analysis of approximately 500 of the donors, sequences lacking an unambiguous match to a single V gene segment were excluded. In an earlier analysis of 587 of the donors, a V segment was called functional when productive rearrangements were above 56.7%, and segregating when the standard deviation between donors exceeded 5%. A statistical classification framework was built to diagnose cytomegalovirus status from the catalog of TCR beta chain sequences. In a later analysis, V and J genes were assigned by comparing TCR nucleotide sequences against IMGT/GENE-DB human TR gene sequences. A later analysis assigned CDR3 sequences and most-parsimonious VDJ recombination scenarios with the TCRdist pipeline. In a later analysis, each TCR beta chain was defined by its CDR3 amino acid sequence together with its V-gene family, and reads without a unique V-gene family were excluded. To address suspected cross-contamination and a sequencing artifact, a later analysis removed approximately 600 highly shared, low-generation-probability nucleotide sequences. For each public chain, a later analysis derived a clonal expansion index from normalized ranks of inferred template counts within each repertoire. In a later analysis, generation probabilities were computed using a VDJ recombination model fitted to out-of-frame rearrangements, and the results were checked against IGoR. In a later analysis, TCR-TCR, TCR-HLA and TCR-CMV co-occurrence was scored with hypergeometric tests, and a repertoire-size bias correction was applied to TCR pairs. In a later analysis, false discovery rates were estimated by permuting HLA or CMV assignments 20 times. A later analysis grouped co-occurring TCRs with DBSCAN, adding TCRdist sequence similarity when clustering within HLA-allele-positive subsets. Co-occurrence clustering excluded repertoires with fewer than 30,000 or more than 120,000 public chains, plus five with anomalous nucleotide sharing. Held by TCRdb, this immuneACCESS table contains in-frame sequences only and omits some clones. Under half of the omission traces to an unresolved V gene where checked; the cause of the rest is unknown. D and trimming were read from the DNA, whereas the V and J calls and clone size are those reported in that table. The sample table shows 130,000 or so clones, and roughly 76% are seen once. The ten largest clones take up approximately 1.5% of the sample.

The CDR3 numbers 14 residues from cysteine through phenylalanine. Only the CDR3 DNA stays, 42 bases, in frame from base 1. Trimming removed 5 bases from V and 1 base from J, leaving 12 bases between the germline ends. Per the germline V gene, SGHVS is the CDR1 and FNYEAQ is the CDR2. The clonotype comes from a female donor in good health and CMV-seronegative. The chain was built from TRBV7-6 and TRBJ2-7; D gene: possibly TRBD1, on 6 matching bases. The sample comprised PBMCs. In nucleotides, the sequence is TGTGCCAGCAGCCCTCAACAGGGTTCCTACGAGCAGTACTTC. Its product reads: CASSPQQGSYEQYF.